The rows below give T cell receptor beta chains drawn from one sample of a study of blood T cell repertoires in COVID-19. The protocol was immunoSEQ multiplex PCR, while the TCRdb copy is restricted to in-frame clones and leaves out a portion. The sample carries 270,000 or so clones, under 90% recorded once. Material: peripheral blood. These receptors originate from a woman under 30 with acute or convalescent COVID-19. CDR3s leave out the opening cysteine and the closing phenylalanine or tryptophan. Fields, in order: V gene, CDR3 protein.

V gene: TRBV7-2
CDR3 protein: ASSGTGVYEQY

V gene: TRBV4-1
CDR3 protein: ASSHGWGGRPHEQY

V gene: TRBV30
CDR3 protein: AWDGQSGVPETQY

V gene: TRBV9
CDR3 protein: ASSVGQKTNYGYT

V gene: TRBV5-4
CDR3 protein: ASSLVSGVDNEQF

V gene: TRBV5-1
CDR3 protein: ASSPRLASDEQF

V gene: TRBV6-2/TRBV6-3
CDR3 protein: ASSSTGTASEKLF

V gene: TRBV7-2
CDR3 protein: ASSSRGRQETQY

V gene: TRBV30
CDR3 protein: AWSVRGTGIGQPQH

V gene: TRBV6-5
CDR3 protein: ASRHRDRANTEAF

V gene: TRBV6-2/TRBV6-3
CDR3 protein: ASSYSRGDRDYTEAF

V gene: TRBV15
CDR3 protein: ATSRKGAGSRHEQY

V gene: TRBV13
CDR3 protein: ASSLGLGVLAGDEQF

V gene: TRBV13
CDR3 protein: ASSLPGSSYEQY

V gene: TRBV4-3
CDR3 protein: ASSQLGLAGAQETQY

V gene: TRBV6-2/TRBV6-3
CDR3 protein: ASSYPRTGLGYT

V gene: TRBV7-8
CDR3 protein: ASSLHRANTEAF

V gene: TRBV30
CDR3 protein: AWSRLAGPYEQY

V gene: TRBV28
CDR3 protein: ASSLGHSGANVLT

V gene: TRBV20-1
CDR3 protein: SASKAGRPNEQF

V gene: TRBV4-3
CDR3 protein: ASSQGQGAYEQY

V gene: TRBV19
CDR3 protein: ASSIDHFGSLSTNYGYT

V gene: TRBV6-5
CDR3 protein: ASSYEDRSPLH

V gene: TRBV7-3
CDR3 protein: ASSLTSGGNTEAF

V gene: TRBV6-1
CDR3 protein: ASSEERLGRGRTEAF

V gene: TRBV30
CDR3 protein: AWIRWNTEAF

V gene: TRBV28
CDR3 protein: ASRDAAGTVETQY

V gene: TRBV4-1
CDR3 protein: ASSQDTPTYNEQF

V gene: TRBV6-5
CDR3 protein: ASRESWQSNSPLH

V gene: TRBV11-2
CDR3 protein: ASSLVGAGLAATDTQY

V gene: TRBV18
CDR3 protein: ASSPKSPVKNTIY

V gene: TRBV18
CDR3 protein: ASSPQGAVAEAF

V gene: TRBV6-6
CDR3 protein: ASTDLGGAGSPLH

V gene: TRBV14
CDR3 protein: ASSQSVRLAGACWQY

V gene: TRBV3-1/TRBV3-2
CDR3 protein: ASSRDRGLYGYT

V gene: TRBV3-1/TRBV3-2
CDR3 protein: ASSQGTDGDTQY

V gene: TRBV30
CDR3 protein: AWGRQGTANTEAF

V gene: TRBV7-6
CDR3 protein: ASSLGPDRGINTEAF

V gene: TRBV30
CDR3 protein: ASATGGGPDTQY

V gene: TRBV7-9
CDR3 protein: ASRQDRNYNEQF

V gene: TRBV6-5
CDR3 protein: ASSYSGQGHEQY

V gene: TRBV4-3
CDR3 protein: ASSQDRTGGAYEQY

V gene: TRBV7-8
CDR3 protein: ASSLRTGLATNYEQY

V gene: TRBV7-2
CDR3 protein: ASSPTLGNTDTQY

V gene: TRBV9
CDR3 protein: ASSALAGGLDIQY

V gene: TRBV29-1
CDR3 protein: SVVVAGGLNEQF